These 14 T cell receptor beta chains came from one sample sequenced in a study of preoperative IRX-2 immunotherapy in early breast cancer. Here immunoSEQ multiplex PCR was the method, and the copy in TCRdb shows in-frame clones only, minus some. Among 60,000 or so clones, approximately 93% were seen once, and the ten largest hold roughly 1.5%. Treatment given: preoperative locoregional IRX-2 cytokine immunotherapy. Collection took place from a patient treated with IRX-2 immunotherapy. The source of these receptors is a human donor with breast cancer.

V usage is TRBV4-3 and J usage is TRBJ2-1, with D unclear. CDR1 LGHNA and CDR2 YSLEER come from the germline V gene. The CDR3 totals 14 residues. The V end was cut by 1 base, the J end by 9 bases, with 13 bases between. CDR3 region: CASSQGGASGEQFF. The CDR3 DNA follows: TGCGCCAGCAGCCAAGGCGGCGCGTCGGGTGAGCAGTTCTTC.

The rearrangement links TRBV15 to TRBJ2-1; 8 nucleotides match TRBD1. The germline V gene encodes CDR1 LNHNV and CDR2 YYDKDF (reference sequence). The CDR3 extends over 14 amino acids. Unmatched junction bases numbered 6, after V lost 4 bases and J lost 7 bases. The CDR3 region has the DNA TGTGCCACCAGCACCGGGCAGGGGGCGAATGAGCAGTTCTTC. Translation gives CATSTGQGANEQFF. Using reference TRBV15 and TRBJ2-1 for the parts outside the CDR3, the full variable domain is DAMVIQNPRYQVTQFGKPVTLSCSQTLNHNVMYWYQQKSSQAPKLLFHYYDKDFNNEADTPDNFQSRRPNTSFCFLDIRSPGLGDTAMYLCATSTGQGANEQFFGPGTRLTVL.

This clone has just one count. The chain has TRBV4-3 and TRBJ1-1; D remains unclear. Germline assignment: CDR1 LGHNA and CDR2 YSLEER. V lost 0 bases, J lost 6 bases, and 14 bases lay in between. The CDR3 runs to 15 residues. The CDR3 is CASSQDRTGWPEAFF. The CDR3 nucleotides are TGCGCCAGCAGCCAAGATCGAACGGGATGGCCTGAAGCTTTCTTT.

The chain employs TRBV5-1 and TRBJ2-7; weak D call: TRBD2 (6 bases). Germline V gene data show CDR1 as SGHRS and CDR2 as YFSETQ. This CDR3 is 13 amino acids long. Trimming removed 5 bases at V and 3 bases at J, with 12 bases between. CDR3 sequence (DNA): TGCGCCAGCAGGGAGGGGATCGGCTACGAGCAGTACTTC. It encodes CASREGIGYEQYF. Complete variable domain (other parts from reference TRBV5-1 and TRBJ2-7): KAGVTQTPRYLIKTRGQQVTLSCSPISGHRSVSWYQQTPGQGLQFLFEYFSETQRNKGNFPGRFSGRQFSNSRSEMNVSTLELGDSALYLCASREGIGYEQYFGPGTRLTVT.

V gene TRBV6-5 combines with J gene TRBJ2-3; the D is unclear. V was clipped by 5 bases and J by 4 bases, with 13 bases between them. Per germline, CDR1 MNHEY and CDR2 SVGAGI. The CDR3 covers 14 residues. The CDR3 DNA is TGTGCCAGCAGTCCTATGGTTGGTTCAGATACGCAGTATTTT. Its protein is CASSPMVGSDTQYF.

The J gene is TRBJ1-1, the V gene TRBV7-9; D is unresolved. The CDR3 sequence is 13 residues long. Trimming left V 5 bases short and J 1 base short, with 8 bases between. Germline lookup yields CDR1 SEHNR and CDR2 FQNEAQ (reference sequence). In nucleotides, the CDR3 is TGTGCCAGCAGCCGCGGCAGGAACACTGAAGCTTTCTTT. Residues: CASSRGRNTEAFF.

The chain is built from TRBV7-3 and TRBJ1-1; D ambiguous. The CDR3 is made up of 13 amino acids. V was shortened by 5 bases and J by 6 bases, with 13 bases between the two germline ends. Germline V gene sequence: CDR1 SGHTA, CDR2 FQGTGA. The CDR3: CASSLGLYAEAFF. DNA of the CDR3: TGTGCCAGCAGCCTAGGACTCTACGCTGAAGCTTTCTTT.

This chain links TRBV28 with TRBJ1-2, with 11 positions matching TRBD1. The germline gives CDR1 MDHEN, CDR2 SYDVKM. V lost 7 bases, J lost 4 bases, and 5 bases stayed unmatched. CDR3 size: 14 residues. The CDR3 DNA is TGTGCCAGCACCCTAGGGACAGGGGGCTATGGCTACACCTTC. It yields the protein CASTLGTGGYGYTF.

The chain joins TRBV5-1 to TRBJ1-1; D ambiguous. Germline assignment: CDR1 SGHRS and CDR2 YFSETQ. This CDR3 spans 14 amino acids. Trimming removed 0 bases at V and 3 bases at J, with 9 bases between. The CDR3 sequence: CASSLGQPHTEAFF. CDR3 DNA sequence: TGCGCCAGCAGCTTGGGGCAGCCGCACACTGAAGCTTTCTTT.

The chain recombines TRBV2 with TRBJ1-1, with D perhaps matching TRBD1 (6 bases). The length of the CDR3 is 13 residues. V was shortened by 5 bases and J by 1 base, with 8 bases between the two germline ends. Looked up from germline, CDR1 is SNHLY and CDR2 is FYNNEI. CDR3 sequence: CASSSDRNTEAFF. In nucleotides, the CDR3 is TGTGCCAGCAGTTCGGACAGGAACACTGAAGCTTTCTTT.

The chain couples TRBV2 to TRBJ2-1, with TRBD2 as a possible D gene (6 bases). The ends were cut back, 11 bases at V and 7 bases at J, with 15 bases in the middle. There are 12 residues in the CDR3. The germline CDR1 and CDR2 sequences are SNHLY and FYNNEI. The CDR3 bases are TGTGCCGGACGGGGGTTGGGGAATGAGCAGTTCTTC. Translated, it gives CAGRGLGNEQFF.

The rearrangement uses TRBV18 and TRBJ1-4; D not resolved. This CDR3 contains 18 residues. CDR1 KGHSH and CDR2 LQKENI come from the germline V gene. The ends were cut back, 2 bases at V and 0 bases at J, with 16 bases in the middle. CDR3 sequence: CASSPFTSGVATNEKLFF. The CDR3 nucleotides are TGTGCCAGCTCACCATTTACATCTGGTGTTGCAACTAATGAAAAACTGTTTTTT.

The gene calls are TRBV7-7 and TRBJ2-1; D is tentatively TRBD1 or TRBD2 (5 bases each). V was cut by 0 bases and J by 6 bases, with 6 bases left in between. The germline gives CDR1 SSHAT, CDR2 FNYEAQ (reference sequence). The CDR3 is made up of 13 amino acids. The CDR3 protein is CASSLAGGNEQFF. The CDR3 DNA follows: TGTGCCAGCAGCTTAGCTGGGGGCAATGAGCAGTTCTTC.

This chain uses TRBV7-2 with TRBJ2-7, with D unclear. Germline-derived CDR1 and CDR2 are SGHTA and FQGNSA. The ends were cut back, 4 bases at V and 1 base at J, with 14 bases in the middle. The CDR3 sequence is 15 residues long. The DNA of the CDR3 is TGTGCCAGCAGCTCCCCCGTGGGGAATTCCTACGAGCAGTACTTC. Protein product: CASSSPVGNSYEQYF. Drawing the rest from reference TRBV7-2 and TRBJ2-7, the complete variable domain is GAGVSQSPSNKVTEKGKDVELRCDPISGHTALYWYRQSLGQGLEFLIYFQGNSAPDKSGLPSDRFSAERTGGSVSTLTIQRTQQEDSAVYLCASSSPVGNSYEQYFGPGTRLTVT.